This T cell receptor (beta chain) was profiled in a study of blood T cell repertoires in COVID-19. On the study more broadly: T cells, B-cell-depleted T cells, or PBMCs provided the cDNA or gDNA that served as material.

Sequenced by immunoSEQ multiplex PCR; TCRdb stores in-frame clones only, minus some. The data show about 50,000 clones, 86% seen once. The CDR3 has 16 amino acids. Trimming removed 1 base from V and 0 bases from J, with 12 bases in between. CDR1 is SGHRS and CDR2 is YFSETQ in the germline V gene. The specimen was peripheral blood. The clonotype was recovered from a woman aged 55-75 years with acute or convalescent COVID-19. This chain links TRBV5-1 with TRBJ2-3; D is perhaps TRBD1 (5 bases). CDR3 nucleotide sequence: TGCGCCAGCAGCTTGTCCGTGGGGCCCAGCACAGATACGCAGTATTTT. This translates into CASSLSVGPSTDTQYF.